This section outlines one T cell receptor beta chain sequence together with its context. The CDR3 loop spans 15 amino acids. The germline gives CDR1 DFQATT, CDR2 SNEGSKA (reference sequence). The V end lost 3 bases, the J end lost 7 bases, and 16 bases lay between the germline ends. TCRdb used MiXCR to reprocess the RT-PCR reads, holding one entry per CDR3 protein. The data contain about a million distinct CDR3 sequences, about 20% of them singletons. The data were obtained in a study of patients and donors after allogeneic stem cell transplantation. The origin of this receptor is a human donor who was either an allogeneic HSCT recipient or a stem cell or donor lymphocyte infusion donor (not recorded which). It is not recorded whose cells these are; they may come from a transplant donor. This rearrangement joins TRBV20-1 to TRBJ1-6; a weak D match, TRBD1 (5 bases). Sequenced sample: blood, either unsorted or a sorted T cell fraction (not recorded which). The CDR3 nucleotides are TGCAGTGCTAGGGACACGGGACGCGGGAATTCACCCCTCCACTTT. It encodes CSARDTGRGNSPLHF.